The 24 T cell receptor beta chains listed next were all sequenced from one sample in a study of shared clonotypes between healthy human individuals. Profiled with immunoSEQ multiplex PCR; TCRdb holds only in-frame clones, not every one. The table records about 1.9 million clones, 85% to 95% of them present only once. Terminally differentiated effector memory CD45RA+ cells were excluded from the naive CD8 cells, which were CD45RO-negative and positively selected for CCR7. Sample: naive CD8+ T cells from PBMCs. The receptor source for this set is a man aged 18 to 29 in good health. Some clones in this sample may be carry-over from other donors' samples.

This chain connects TRBV9 to TRBJ2-5; D uncertain. This CDR3 is 13 amino acids long. V was trimmed by 3 bases and J by 0 bases, leaving 6 bases between them. Germline-derived CDR1 and CDR2 are SGDLS and YYNGEE. The CDR3: CASSDGYQETQYF. The CDR3 nucleotides read TGTGCCAGCAGCGACGGTTACCAAGAGACCCAGTACTTC.

V and J are TRBV19 and TRBJ1-1; maybe TRBD1 (5 bases). This CDR3 spans 15 amino acids. Per the germline V gene, CDR1 is LNHDA and CDR2 is SQIVND (reference sequence). V was pared by 2 bases and J by 3 bases, with 13 bases between. CDR3: CASSIRDAGDTEAFF. As DNA, the CDR3 is TGTGCCAGTAGTATAAGGGATGCGGGGGACACTGAAGCTTTCTTT.

The rearrangement links TRBV7-9 to TRBJ2-1; TRBD2 might be the D (6 bases). The CDR3 totals 13 residues. Germline loops: CDR1 SEHNR, CDR2 FQNEAQ (reference sequence). V dropped 2 bases and J dropped 8 bases, with 10 bases sitting between them. As DNA, the CDR3 is TGTGCCAGCAGCTTACGCGGGGCTTATGAGCAGTTCTTC. As protein: CASSLRGAYEQFF.

This clone was seen more than once but under ten times. The V gene is TRBV19, the J gene TRBJ1-3; the D is unclear. This CDR3 comprises 16 residues. Germline V gene lookup returns CDR1 LNHDA and CDR2 SQIVND (reference sequence). V was cut by 1 base and J by 0 bases, with 10 bases left in between. The CDR3 is CASSIVLYGSGNTIYF. CDR3 nucleotides: TGTGCCAGTAGTATAGTTCTCTACGGCTCTGGAAACACCATATATTTT. Variable domain in full (rest from reference TRBV19 and TRBJ1-3): DGGITQSPKYLFRKEGQNVTLSCEQNLNHDAMYWYRQDPGQGLRLIYYSQIVNDFQKGDIAEGYSVSREKKESFPLTVTSAQKNPTAFYLCASSIVLYGSGNTIYFGEGSWLTVV.

Only one count was recorded for this clone. V gene TRBV5-5 combines with J gene TRBJ1-2, with 8 bases identical to TRBD1. CDR1 and CDR2 from the germline V gene are SGHKS and YYEKEE (reference sequence). J lost 4 bases, V lost 5 bases, and 10 bases had no gene match. The CDR3 spans 15 residues. CDR3: CASREVPGGFYGYTF. The CDR3 DNA reads TGTGCCAGCAGGGAAGTCCCAGGGGGCTTCTATGGCTACACCTTC.

The chain is built from TRBV11-2 and TRBJ2-7; 7 nucleotides agree with TRBD2. This CDR3 is built from 14 residues. CDR1 is SGHAT, CDR2 FQNNGV, per germline. V lost 3 bases and J lost 4; bases outside the gene matches: 6. As DNA, the CDR3 is TGTGCCAGCAGCTTCGGCCCGCGGGAGTACGAGCAGTACTTC. Translated, it gives CASSFGPREYEQYF.

This clone has a single count. The gene calls are TRBV19 and TRBJ2-6; TRBD1 aligns across 7 bases. The CDR3 sequence is 15 residues long. V was clipped by 5 bases and J by 1 base; unmatched bases: 2. CDR1 and CDR2 (germline): LNHDA, SQIVND (reference sequence). The CDR3 bases are TGTGCCAGTAGTTCCAGGGGGTCTGGGGCCAACGTCCTGACTTTC. This codes for CASSSRGSGANVLTF.

The chain couples TRBV9 to TRBJ2-3; no clear D. V lost 0 bases and J 4 bases, leaving 12 bases between the germline ends. In germline, CDR1 is SGDLS, CDR2 YYNGEE. This CDR3 is 15 amino acids long. The CDR3, as DNA: TGTGCCAGCAGCGTAGATGGCTCCCTAGCAGATACGCAGTATTTT. The encoded protein is CASSVDGSLADTQYF.

V usage is TRBV6-1 and J usage is TRBJ1-6; D uncertain. Germline V gene sequence: CDR1 MNHNS, CDR2 SASEGT. The CDR3 runs to 16 residues. With 0 bases removed from V and 2 bases from J, the gap between germline ends came to 8 bases. The CDR3 loop reads CASSEARRTYNSPLHF. CDR3 nucleotides: TGTGCCAGCAGTGAAGCGCGTAGGACCTATAATTCACCCCTCCACTTT.

This chain connects TRBV28 to TRBJ2-1; tentative D call: TRBD1 (6 bases). The CDR3 contains 17 residues. Germline lookup yields CDR1 MDHEN and CDR2 SYDVKM. Trimming shortened V by 3 bases and J by 8 bases, and 23 bases separated the two germline ends. Here the CDR3 reads CASSLWWTGTYRDEQFF. Written as DNA, the CDR3 is TGTGCCAGCAGTTTGTGGTGGACCGGGACATATCGCGATGAGCAGTTCTTC.

The V and J genes are TRBV9 and TRBJ2-7; D is possibly TRBD2 (5 bases). Germline V gene data show CDR1 as SGDLS and CDR2 as YYNGEE. The ends were cut back, 0 bases at V and 0 bases at J, with 10 bases in the middle. The CDR3 runs 15 residues. DNA of the CDR3: TGTGCCAGCAGCGTAGCCGGGGTCAGCTCCTACGAGCAGTACTTC. Translated: CASSVAGVSSYEQYF.

This chain joins TRBV19 and TRBJ2-7; D perhaps matches TRBD2 (6 bases). Germline-derived CDR1 and CDR2 are LNHDA and SQIVND (reference sequence). Between the trimmed V and J ends, which lost 6 bases and 2 bases, there was a span of 17 bases. CDR3 size: 15 residues. The CDR3 DNA is TGTGCCAGTAGATCGGGGGATGTGGGGGCCTACGAGCAGTACTTC. The encoded protein is CASRSGDVGAYEQYF. Supplemented by reference TRBV19 and TRBJ2-7, the full variable domain reads DGGITQSPKYLFRKEGQNVTLSCEQNLNHDAMYWYRQDPGQGLRLIYYSQIVNDFQKGDIAEGYSVSREKKESFPLTVTSAQKNPTAFYLCASRSGDVGAYEQYFGPGTRLTVT.

This chain joins TRBV29-1 and TRBJ2-3; D not resolved. The CDR3 totals 15 residues. V shed 2 bases and J shed 5 bases, with 17 bases lying between them. Germline V lookup: CDR1 SQVTM, CDR2 ANQGSEA. DNA of the CDR3: TGCAGCGTTGAACCCGGTTCGGTCCTCATAGATACGCAGTATTTT. Translating it yields CSVEPGSVLIDTQYF.

The J gene is TRBJ1-1, the V gene TRBV25-1, with TRBD1 matching 9 bases. The CDR3 sequence is 14 residues long. V shed 6 bases, J shed 4 bases, and the junction held 6 bases outside the gene matches. Per germline, CDR1 MGHDK and CDR2 SYGVNS. The CDR3 is CASRVQGAGTEAFF. The CDR3 DNA is TGTGCCAGCAGGGTACAGGGGGCCGGCACTGAAGCTTTCTTT.

This chain joins TRBV4-3 and TRBJ2-1, with 8 bases fitting TRBD2. V dropped 0 bases and J dropped 6; count of bases not matched to a gene: 10. The length of the CDR3 is 17 residues. CDR1 is LGHNA, CDR2 YSLEER, per germline. CDR3: CASSQDRGTSAGNEQFF. Here the CDR3 DNA reads TGCGCCAGCAGCCAAGATAGAGGGACTAGTGCCGGCAATGAGCAGTTCTTC.

The CDR3 sequence: CAISDREDRWPYQETQYF. DNA of the CDR3: TGTGCCATCAGTGACAGGGAGGATCGGTGGCCGTACCAAGAGACCCAGTACTTC. The chain couples TRBV10-3 to TRBJ2-5; possibly TRBD2 for D (6 bases). Germline V gives CDR1 ENHRY, CDR2 SYGVKD. There are 18 residues in the CDR3. Deletions cut 3 bases from V and 0 bases from J, with 20 bases between.

The chain joins TRBV19 to TRBJ1-5; TRBD1 is a possible D gene (5 bases). The ends were cut back, 3 bases at V and 5 bases at J, with 11 bases in the middle. The CDR3 is 14 residues long. Per the germline V gene, CDR1 is LNHDA and CDR2 is SQIVND (reference sequence). The CDR3: CASSIWGLYQPQHF. CDR3 nucleotide sequence: TGTGCCAGTAGTATTTGGGGGTTGTATCAGCCCCAGCATTTT.

The V and J genes are TRBV19 and TRBJ2-7; no firm D call. The CDR3 runs to 13 residues. Germline assignment: CDR1 LNHDA and CDR2 SQIVND (reference sequence). The germline V and J ends were trimmed by 2 bases and 4 bases, with 9 bases remaining between them. The CDR3 sequence is CASSITVVYEQYF. CDR3 coding DNA: TGTGCCAGTAGTATAACAGTTGTATACGAGCAGTACTTC.

Comment on this clone: Other nucleotide sequences in the sample specify the same CDR3. The rearrangement uses TRBV19 and TRBJ2-2; D might be TRBD2 (6 bases). V dropped 3 bases and J dropped 5 bases, with 7 bases sitting between them. From germline, CDR1 is LNHDA and CDR2 SQIVND (reference sequence). The CDR3 runs 13 residues. The CDR3 here is CASSIGGTGELFF. The CDR3 DNA is TGTGCCAGTAGTATCGGAGGGACCGGGGAGCTGTTTTTT.

CDR3 amino acids: CASSVRGSNQPQHF. Here the CDR3 DNA reads TGTGCCAGCAGTGTTAGAGGTAGCAATCAGCCCCAGCATTTT. V gene TRBV2 combines with J gene TRBJ1-5; D is ambiguous. Trimming pared 4 bases from V and 0 bases from J, leaving 7 bases between. The CDR3 is 14 residues long. The germline gives CDR1 SNHLY, CDR2 FYNNEI.

This sequence joins TRBV6-5 and TRBJ2-3, with TRBD2 identical over 9 bases. The CDR3 is 13 amino acids. Trimming removed 0 bases from V and 12 bases from J; junction bases left unmatched: 4. Germline loops: CDR1 MNHEY, CDR2 SVGAGI. CDR3 bases: TGTGCCAGCAGTTACTCCCCACTAGCGGGCCAGTATTTT. Translated, it gives CASSYSPLAGQYF.

Turning to this clone: Other DNA sequences in this sample translate to the same CDR3. The gene calls are TRBV11-3 and TRBJ1-2; D gene ambiguous. Germline V CDR1 and CDR2: SGHNT, YENEEA. V lost 1 base and J lost 8, with 8 bases in between. The length of the CDR3 is 12 residues. The CDR3, as DNA: TGTGCCAGCAGCTTAGTCGGATACGGCTACACCTTC. It translates to CASSLVGYGYTF.

The chain is built from TRBV28 and TRBJ2-7; D is uncertain. CDR3 size: 13 residues. Per germline, CDR1 MDHEN and CDR2 SYDVKM. V was clipped by 5 bases and J by 11 bases, with 19 bases between them. The CDR3 protein is CASSDWTERIEYF. In DNA form, the CDR3 reads TGTGCCAGCAGTGACTGGACGGAACGTATTGAGTACTTC.

This rearrangement joins TRBV27 to TRBJ2-2; 8 nucleotides match TRBD2. The CDR3 spans 16 residues. CDR1 is MNHEY, CDR2 SMNVEV, per germline (reference sequence). Trimming at V came to 5 bases and at J to 7 bases, leaving 12 bases not matched to a gene. The CDR3, as DNA: TGTGCCAGCAGTCCCCTCCGGACTAGCAGCAACGGGGAGCTGTTTTTT. This translates into CASSPLRTSSNGELFF.